This passage covers 19 T cell receptor beta chains from one sample sequenced in a study of beta chain features in type 1 diabetes. The whole isolated RNA underwent reverse transcription, so sequencing captured expressed TCRB transcripts. The protocol was immunoSEQ multiplex PCR, while the TCRdb copy is restricted to in-frame clones and leaves out a portion. The sample lists over 150,000 clones, around 8.4% seen once, with about 0.5% in the top ten. These receptors have no identified antigens. Study findings and constraints: Across all four CD4+ subsets, people with type 1 diabetes showed modestly shorter TCRB CDR3s.

Sequencing was done on a sample of central memory CD4+ T cells from blood. These receptors were collected from a woman between 18 and 29 years old with type 1 diabetes.

Only a few counts were recorded for this clone. The chain employs TRBV6-5 and TRBJ1-1; TRBD1 matches 7 bases. The V and J ends lost 6 bases and 10 bases, in that order; junction bases with no gene match: 11. The CDR3 covers 13 residues. Germline V gives CDR1 MNHEY, CDR2 SVGAGI. The chain's CDR3 is CASRVTGAGRAFF. The DNA for the CDR3 is TGTGCCAGCAGAGTAACAGGGGCTGGTCGAGCTTTCTTT.

This clone was picked up a small number of times. This rearrangement joins TRBV7-2 to TRBJ2-1, with D tentatively TRBD2 (5 bases). V lost 1 base to trimming and J lost 6 bases, with 19 bases between them. Per the germline V gene, CDR1 is SGHTA and CDR2 is FQGNSA. CDR3 size: 17 residues. CDR3 in amino acids: CASSLGSTRSSGNEQFF. In nucleotides, the CDR3 is TGTGCCAGCAGCTTAGGTAGTACCCGTAGCAGCGGCAATGAGCAGTTCTTC.

The gene calls are TRBV7-9 and TRBJ1-1; a weak D match, TRBD1 (6 bases). The V end lost 5 bases, the J end lost 1 base, and 14 bases lay between the germline ends. Germline assignment: CDR1 SEHNR and CDR2 FQNEAQ (reference sequence). The CDR3 consists of 15 residues. CDR3 region: CASSARDTSNTEAFF. The CDR3 DNA reads as TGTGCCAGCAGCGCCCGGGACACCTCGAACACTGAAGCTTTCTTT.

The V and J genes are TRBV11-3 and TRBJ2-7; D is perhaps TRBD2 (6 bases). V was pared by 2 bases and J by 5 bases, with 10 bases between. The CDR3 runs 13 residues. The V gene's germline CDR1 is SGHNT and CDR2 YENEEA. The CDR3 coding sequence is TGTGCCAGCAGCTTACGTAGCGGCCACGAGCAGTACTTC. It is translated as CASSLRSGHEQYF.

This chain uses TRBV5-1 with TRBJ1-1; D may be TRBD1 (5 bases). V lost 3 bases and J lost 5, with 8 bases in between. CDR3 length equals 12 residues. The V gene's germline CDR1 is SGHRS and CDR2 YFSETQ. The CDR3 DNA reads as TGCGCCAGCAGCTCCAGGGATACTGAAGCTTTCTTT. Translation: CASSSRDTEAFF.

The rearrangement links TRBV18 to TRBJ1-5; D might be TRBD1 (6 bases). V was trimmed by 3 bases and J by 5 bases, leaving 14 bases between them. Looked up from germline, CDR1 is KGHSH and CDR2 is LQKENI. This CDR3 is 15 amino acids long. CDR3 protein: CASSPETGLYQPQHF. DNA for the CDR3: TGTGCCAGCTCACCTGAGACAGGCCTCTATCAGCCCCAGCATTTT. The full variable domain, completed using reference TRBV18 and TRBJ1-5, is NAGVMQNPRHLVRRRGQEARLRCSPMKGHSHVYWYRQLPEEGLKFMVYLQKENIIDESGMPKERFSAEFPKEGPSILRIQQVVRGDSAAYFCASSPETGLYQPQHFGDGTRLSIL.

The rearrangement links TRBV7-2 to TRBJ2-5; TRBD2 aligns across 7 bases. This CDR3 has 16 amino acids. Germline V gene data show CDR1 as SGHTA and CDR2 as FQGNSA. V shed 4 bases, J shed 5 bases, and the junction held 13 bases outside the gene matches. CDR3 residues: CASSSNSGRAAETQYF. The CDR3 bases are TGTGCCAGCAGCTCCAACTCTGGGAGGGCGGCGGAGACCCAGTACTTC.

This clone turned up a few times. The chain has TRBV6-5 and TRBJ1-6, with D possibly TRBD1 on 5 matching bases. Germline values: CDR1 MNHEY, CDR2 SVGAGI. V was trimmed by 6 bases and J by 10 bases, leaving 13 bases between them. The CDR3 is made up of 13 amino acids. CDR3 protein: CASRRGFRSPLHF. As DNA, the CDR3 is TGTGCCAGCAGACGGGGGTTTAGATCACCCCTCCACTTT.

V gene TRBV4-3 combines with J gene TRBJ1-2, with D unresolved. In germline, CDR1 is LGHNA, CDR2 YSLEER. V gave up 0 bases and J gave up 2 bases, with 7 bases separating them. CDR3 length: 14 amino acids. Here the CDR3 reads CASSQESRNYGYTF. The CDR3 DNA follows: TGCGCCAGCAGCCAAGAGAGCAGGAACTATGGCTACACCTTC.

In this sample, this clone turned up a few times. The rearrangement joins TRBV11-2 to TRBJ2-2; TRBD1 might be the D (6 bases). Trimming pared 5 bases from V and 6 bases from J, leaving 10 bases between. There are 13 residues in the CDR3. CDR1 is SGHAT and CDR2 is FQNNGV in the germline V gene. The chain's CDR3 is CASSPQGSGELFF. CDR3 nucleotide sequence: TGTGCCAGCAGCCCGCAGGGGTCCGGGGAGCTGTTTTTT.

The genes are TRBV6-5 and TRBJ1-4; D call uncertain. The germline gives CDR1 MNHEY, CDR2 SVGAGI. V gave up 5 bases and J gave up 0 bases, with 10 bases separating them. CDR3 length equals 15 residues. The CDR3 sequence is CASSTTAATNEKLFF. The CDR3 region has the DNA TGTGCCAGCAGTACCACAGCTGCAACTAATGAAAAACTGTTTTTT.

This clone was found a few times. CDR3 sequence: CASSAGDFDEQYF. The CDR3 DNA reads as TGTGCCAGCAGCGCGGGGGACTTTGACGAGCAGTACTTC. This rearrangement joins TRBV9 to TRBJ2-7; possible D gene TRBD2, 6 bases. V was pared by 3 bases and J by 5 bases, with 12 bases between. This CDR3 is built from 13 residues. Germline CDR1 reads SGDLS; CDR2 reads YYNGEE.

J is TRBJ2-1 and V is TRBV5-1; perhaps TRBD2 as D (7 bases). The V gene's germline CDR1 is SGHRS and CDR2 YFSETQ. This CDR3 is built from 17 residues. V was clipped by 0 bases and J by 0 bases, with 13 bases between them. The CDR3 protein is CASSLALGGGSYNEQFF. For the CDR3, the DNA is TGCGCCAGCAGCTTGGCCCTGGGAGGGGGCTCCTACAATGAGCAGTTCTTC.

The chain is built from TRBV11-2 and TRBJ2-4; TRBD2 agrees at 7 bases. There are 14 residues in the CDR3. After removal of 8 bases from V and 0 bases from J, the junction contained 4 bases not matched to a gene. The germline V gene encodes CDR1 SGHAT and CDR2 FQNNGV. Here the CDR3 DNA reads TGTGCCAGCGGGCCTAGCGGAGCCAAAAACATTCAGTACTTC. Its protein product is CASGPSGAKNIQYF.

The chain combines TRBV4-2 with TRBJ2-4; possible D gene TRBD1, 6 bases. This CDR3 contains 20 residues. Trimming removed 2 bases at V and 6 bases at J, with 29 bases between. Germline assignment: CDR1 LGHNA and CDR2 YNFKEQ. CDR3 residues: CASSQNTAGARDRTPNIQYF. The CDR3 nucleotides are TGTGCCAGCAGCCAAAACACGGCAGGGGCTCGGGATCGGACCCCAAACATTCAGTACTTC.

There are a few counts of this clone. The V and J genes are TRBV6-5 and TRBJ2-7; TRBD2 matches at 10 bases. The CDR3 is 15 residues long. Germline trimming cut 4 bases from V and 3 bases from J; bases unmatched to any gene: 6. Germline V lookup: CDR1 MNHEY, CDR2 SVGAGI. The CDR3 region is CASSSPGLASYEQYF. For the CDR3, the DNA is TGTGCCAGCAGTTCCCCGGGACTAGCGAGCTACGAGCAGTACTTC.

This clone was seen only a few times. This chain links TRBV7-2 with TRBJ1-2; D unclear. This CDR3 comprises 14 residues. Germline CDR1 is SGHTA and CDR2 is FQGNSA. Trimming left V 5 bases short and J 4 bases short, with 14 bases between. The CDR3 coding sequence is TGTGCCAGCAGCCTAAACAAGGCTAGCTATGGCTACACCTTC. Its translation: CASSLNKASYGYTF.

This clone was seen more than once but under ten times. The chain links TRBV20-1 to TRBJ1-4; D call uncertain. Looked up from germline, CDR1 is DFQATT and CDR2 is SNEGSKA (reference sequence). The CDR3 has 11 amino acids. CDR3 region: CGSQRGEKLFF. In nucleotides, the CDR3 is TGCGGGAGCCAACGAGGGGAAAAACTGTTTTTT.

The chain has TRBV4-2 and TRBJ1-2; TRBD1 aligns across 7 bases. Germline CDR1 reads LGHNA; CDR2 reads YNFKEQ. Trimming removed 0 bases from V and 7 bases from J; junction bases left unmatched: 11. The CDR3 length is 16 residues. CDR3 bases: TGTGCCAGCAGCCAAGACAACGACAGGGATTTGGGTGGCTACACCTTC. This gives the protein CASSQDNDRDLGGYTF.